The 6 T cell receptor beta chains reported below all come from one sample, sequenced in a study of cytomegalovirus exposure and HLA in healthy donors. The method was immunoSEQ multiplex PCR; TCRdb's version includes in-frame clones alone and lacks a portion of them. The sample holds approximately 120,000 clones, roughly 93% seen once. Source material: PBMCs. Source of these receptors: a woman aged 18 to 35 in good health and CMV-seronegative.

This chain links TRBV6-5 with TRBJ1-5; perhaps TRBD1 as D (5 bases). The CDR3 consists of 14 residues. The germline gives CDR1 MNHEY, CDR2 SVGAGI. V was cut by 5 bases and J by 7 bases, with 15 bases left in between. In DNA form, the CDR3 reads TGTGCCAGCAGTCAGACTGACGGGGGACAGCCCCAGCATTTT. It yields the protein CASSQTDGGQPQHF.

This CDR3 is CASQGTGTNQPQHF. CDR3 nucleotides: TGTGCCAGCCAAGGGACAGGGACCAATCAGCCCCAGCATTTT. The chain has TRBV2 and TRBJ1-5; 9 nucleotides line up with TRBD1. Trimming cost V 8 bases and J 3 bases; bases outside gene matches: 5. Germline V gene sequence: CDR1 SNHLY, CDR2 FYNNEI. The CDR3 contains 14 residues.

This clone was detected only a few times. The chain is built from TRBV4-2 and TRBJ2-5; D unresolved. CDR3 length equals 18 residues. Germline values: CDR1 LGHNA, CDR2 YNFKEQ. The V end was cut by 1 base, the J end by 4 bases, with 22 bases between. This CDR3 reads CASSQGLSALEPVETQYF. CDR3 DNA sequence: TGTGCCAGCAGCCAAGGCCTCTCAGCGTTGGAGCCCGTAGAGACCCAGTACTTC.

The chain carries TRBV4-2 and TRBJ2-7; 8 bases align to TRBD2. The germline CDR1 and CDR2 sequences are LGHNA and YNFKEQ. The ends lost 0 bases at V and 2 bases at J; junction bases unmatched: 6. This CDR3 contains 16 residues. The CDR3 here is CASSQDGTSGAYEQYF. CDR3 bases: TGTGCCAGCAGCCAAGACGGCACTAGCGGTGCCTACGAGCAGTACTTC.

V is TRBV11-2 and J is TRBJ2-1, with D possibly matching TRBD2 (6 bases). With 5 bases removed from V and 2 bases from J, the gap between germline ends came to 13 bases. The CDR3 has 15 amino acids. The germline V gene has CDR1 SGHAT and CDR2 FQNNGV. CDR3 DNA sequence: TGTGCCAGCAGCCCCAGCGGGCCAACCTACAATGAGCAGTTCTTC. Its translation is CASSPSGPTYNEQFF.

This sequence joins TRBV6-5 and TRBJ2-7, with TRBD2 as a possible D gene (7 bases). Per the germline V gene, CDR1 is MNHEY and CDR2 is SVGAGI. Between the trimmed V and J ends, which lost 2 bases and 7 bases, there was a span of 18 bases. This CDR3 is 15 amino acids long. The CDR3 loop reads CASSYGGGRWWEQYF. The DNA of the CDR3 is TGTGCCAGCAGTTACGGGGGGGGGCGATGGTGGGAGCAGTACTTC.